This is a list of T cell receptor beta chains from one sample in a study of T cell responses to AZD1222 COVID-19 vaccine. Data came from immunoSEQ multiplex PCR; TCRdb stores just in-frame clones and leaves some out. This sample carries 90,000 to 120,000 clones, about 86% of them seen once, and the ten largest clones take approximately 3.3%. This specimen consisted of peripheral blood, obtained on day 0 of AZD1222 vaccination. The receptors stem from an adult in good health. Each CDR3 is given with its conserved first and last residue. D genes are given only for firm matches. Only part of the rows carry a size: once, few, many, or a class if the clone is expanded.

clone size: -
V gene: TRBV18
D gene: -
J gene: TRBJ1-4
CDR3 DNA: TGTGCCAGCTCACCCAGACCGGTTGATGGGCCGACTAATGAAAAACTGTTTTTT
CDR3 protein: CASSPRPVDGPTNEKLFF

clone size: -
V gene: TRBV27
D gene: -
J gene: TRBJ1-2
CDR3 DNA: TGTGCCAGCAGCCTTACCCTGGTGAATGGCTACACCTTC
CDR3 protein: CASSLTLVNGYTF

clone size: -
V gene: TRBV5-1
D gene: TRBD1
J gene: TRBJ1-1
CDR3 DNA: TGCGCCAGCACCGTCCCGGGACAGGGGGCGAACACTGAAGCTTTCTTT
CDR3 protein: CASTVPGQGANTEAFF

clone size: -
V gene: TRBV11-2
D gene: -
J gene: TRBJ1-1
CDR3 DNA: TGTGCCAGCAGCTTAGTGGTATTGGGGAACACTGAAGCTTTCTTT
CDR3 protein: CASSLVVLGNTEAFF

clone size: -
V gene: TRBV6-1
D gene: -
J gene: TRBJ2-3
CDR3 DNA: TGTGCCAGCAGTGAAGGCGGCAGTCCTAGCACAGATACGCAGTATTTT
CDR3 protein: CASSEGGSPSTDTQYF

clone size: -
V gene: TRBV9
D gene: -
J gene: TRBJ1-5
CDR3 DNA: TGTGCCAGCAGCGTTTCGCCGGGTGGGCCCCAGCATTTT
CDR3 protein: CASSVSPGGPQHF

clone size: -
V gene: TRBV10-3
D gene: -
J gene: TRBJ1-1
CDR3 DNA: TGTGCCATCGGGAAGGGGGGGGTGAACACTGAAGCTTTCTTT
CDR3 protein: CAIGKGGVNTEAFF

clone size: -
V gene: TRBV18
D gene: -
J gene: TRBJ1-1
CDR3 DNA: TGTGCCAGCTCACCATTGGAGAACACTGAAGCTTTCTTT
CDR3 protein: CASSPLENTEAFF

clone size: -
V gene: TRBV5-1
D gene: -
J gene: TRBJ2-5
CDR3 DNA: TGCGCCAGCAGCTCCTGGGGAAGTGGGGAGACCCAGTACTTC
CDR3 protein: CASSSWGSGETQYF

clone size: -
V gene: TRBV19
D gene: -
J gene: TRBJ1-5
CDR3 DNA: TGTGATACCGGGGCCTCCGGTCAGCCCCAGCATTTT
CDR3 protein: CDTGASGQPQHF

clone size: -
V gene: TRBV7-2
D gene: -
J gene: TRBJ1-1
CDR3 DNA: TGTGCCAGCAGCTGGCAAGGGAACACTGAAGCTTTCTTT
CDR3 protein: CASSWQGNTEAFF

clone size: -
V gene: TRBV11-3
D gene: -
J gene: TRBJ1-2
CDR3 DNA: TGTGCCAGCAGCCCGCGGGACACCGGTAACTATGGCTACACCTTC
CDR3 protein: CASSPRDTGNYGYTF

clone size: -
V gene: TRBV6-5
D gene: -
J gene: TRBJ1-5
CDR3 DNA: TGTGCCAGCAGGGAGGGAGGCAATCAGCCCCAGCATTTT
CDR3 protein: CASREGGNQPQHF

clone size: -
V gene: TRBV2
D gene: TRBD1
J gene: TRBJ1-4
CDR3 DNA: TGTGCCAGCAGCCTAGACAGGGGGCTTGAAAAACTGTTTTTT
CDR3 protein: CASSLDRGLEKLFF

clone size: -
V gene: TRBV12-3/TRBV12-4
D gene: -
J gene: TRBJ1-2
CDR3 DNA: TGTGCCAGCAGTTTGGGGTCCGCGAGGGGCTACACCTTC
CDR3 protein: CASSLGSARGYTF

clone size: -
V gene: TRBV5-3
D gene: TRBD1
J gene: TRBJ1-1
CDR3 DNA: TGTGCCAGAAGCTTTCCCGGGACAGGGGTGAACACTGAAGCTTTCTTT
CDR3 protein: CARSFPGTGVNTEAFF

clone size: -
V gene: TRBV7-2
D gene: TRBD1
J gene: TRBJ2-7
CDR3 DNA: TGTGCCACCTCTTCTGACAGGGGGCCGCCCTACGAGCAGTACTTC
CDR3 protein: CATSSDRGPPYEQYF

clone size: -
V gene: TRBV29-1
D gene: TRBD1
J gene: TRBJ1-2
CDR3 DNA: TGCAGCGTGGGGACAGCTAACTATGGCTACACCTTC
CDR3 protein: CSVGTANYGYTF

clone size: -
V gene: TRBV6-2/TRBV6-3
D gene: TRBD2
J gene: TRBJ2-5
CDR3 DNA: TGTGCCAGCAGCGACGCGGGGGGAGGCTCAGAGACCCAGTACTTC
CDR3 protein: CASSDAGGGSETQYF

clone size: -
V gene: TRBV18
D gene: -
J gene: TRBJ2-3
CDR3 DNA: TGTGCCAGCTCACCCCTTGGACGGGACCCCACAGATACGCAGTATTTT
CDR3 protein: CASSPLGRDPTDTQYF

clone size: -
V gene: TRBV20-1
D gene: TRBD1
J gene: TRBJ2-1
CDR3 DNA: TGCAGTGCTAGTTCGGGACAGGGCTACAATGAGCAGTTCTTC
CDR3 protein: CSASSGQGYNEQFF

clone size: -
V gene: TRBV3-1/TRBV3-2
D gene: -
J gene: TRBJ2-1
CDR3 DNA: TGTGCCAGCAGCCAAGAGGTCTCCTCCTACAATGAGCAGTTCTTC
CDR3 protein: CASSQEVSSYNEQFF

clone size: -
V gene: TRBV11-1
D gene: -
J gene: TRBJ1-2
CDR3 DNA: TGTGCCAGCAGCCAGAGAGGCTATGGCTACACCTTC
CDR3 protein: CASSQRGYGYTF

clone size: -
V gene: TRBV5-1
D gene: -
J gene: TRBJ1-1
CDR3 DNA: TGCGCCAGCATGGGGGGCTTGAACACTGAAGCTTTCTTT
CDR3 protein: CASMGGLNTEAFF

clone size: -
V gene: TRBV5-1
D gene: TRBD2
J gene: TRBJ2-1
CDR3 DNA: TGCGCCAGCAGCATTAGCGGGGGGGCCTTCGATGAGCAGTTCTTC
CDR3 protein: CASSISGGAFDEQFF

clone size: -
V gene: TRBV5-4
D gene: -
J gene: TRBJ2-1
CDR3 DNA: TGTGCCAGCAGCTTGGCGGTATCGCGGGATTACAATGAGCAGTTCTTC
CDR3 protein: CASSLAVSRDYNEQFF

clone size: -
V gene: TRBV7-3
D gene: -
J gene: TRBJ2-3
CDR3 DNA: TGTGCCAGCAGCCTGAGGGGGATTAGCACAGATACGCAGTATTTT
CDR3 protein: CASSLRGISTDTQYF

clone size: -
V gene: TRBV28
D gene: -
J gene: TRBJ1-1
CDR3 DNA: TGTGCCAGCAGTCAGGGACATGTGAACACTGAAGCTTTCTTT
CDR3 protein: CASSQGHVNTEAFF

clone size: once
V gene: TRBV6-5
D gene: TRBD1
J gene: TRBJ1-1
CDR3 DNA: TGTGCCAGCAGTTCCCGAATTACAGGGGGCTGGAGCGGAGCTTTCTTT
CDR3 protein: CASSSRITGGWSGAFF

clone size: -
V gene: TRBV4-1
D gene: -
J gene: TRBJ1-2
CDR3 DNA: TGCGCCAGCAGCCAAGGGCAGGGTATGGGCTATGGCTACACCTTC
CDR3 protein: CASSQGQGMGYGYTF

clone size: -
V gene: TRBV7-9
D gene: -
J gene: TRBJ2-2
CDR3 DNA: TGTGCCAGCACCATAGAGACCGGGGAGCTGTTTTTT
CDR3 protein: CASTIETGELFF

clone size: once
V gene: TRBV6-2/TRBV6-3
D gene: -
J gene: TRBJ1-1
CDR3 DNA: TGTGCCAGCAGTTATGGGGGCACTGAAGCTTTCTTT
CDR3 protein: CASSYGGTEAFF

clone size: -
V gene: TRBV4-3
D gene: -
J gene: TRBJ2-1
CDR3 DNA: TGCGCCAGCAGCCAAAGTTGGCCGTACAATGAGCAGTTCTTC
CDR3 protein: CASSQSWPYNEQFF

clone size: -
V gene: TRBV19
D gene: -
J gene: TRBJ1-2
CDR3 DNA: TGTGCCAGTAGTATTCCCCAGGTGATTGGCTACACCTTC
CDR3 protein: CASSIPQVIGYTF

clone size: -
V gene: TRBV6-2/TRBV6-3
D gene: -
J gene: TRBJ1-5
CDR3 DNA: TGTGCCAGCAGTTACCTGAGAGGATATAGCAATCAGCCCCAGCATTTT
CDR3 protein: CASSYLRGYSNQPQHF

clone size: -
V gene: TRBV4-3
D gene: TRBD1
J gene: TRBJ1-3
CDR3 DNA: TGCGCCAGCAGCTCGCAGACAGGGCCAGGAAACACCATATATTTT
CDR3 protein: CASSSQTGPGNTIYF

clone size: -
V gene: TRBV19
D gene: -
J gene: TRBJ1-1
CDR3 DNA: TGTGCCAGTAGTCCCCGCCGGACAGCTGTGAACACTGAAGCTTTCTTT
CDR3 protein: CASSPRRTAVNTEAFF

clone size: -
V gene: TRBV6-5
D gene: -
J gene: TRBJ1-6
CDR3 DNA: TGTGCCAGCAGTTCGAACCGACAGAAATATAATTCACCCCTCCACTTT
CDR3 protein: CASSSNRQKYNSPLHF

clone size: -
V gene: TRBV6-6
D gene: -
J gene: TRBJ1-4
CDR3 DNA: TGTGCCAGCAGTTGGGGGGCGACAGGCGAAAAACTGTTTTTT
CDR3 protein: CASSWGATGEKLFF

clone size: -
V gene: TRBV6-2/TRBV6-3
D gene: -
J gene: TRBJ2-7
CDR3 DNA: TGTGCCAGCAGTACCCCAGCGGCCATGGACTACGAGCAGTACTTC
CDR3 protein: CASSTPAAMDYEQYF

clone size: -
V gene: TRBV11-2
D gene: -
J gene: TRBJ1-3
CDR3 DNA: TGTGCCAGCAGCTTAGGGACTTCTGGAAACACCATATATTTT
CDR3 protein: CASSLGTSGNTIYF

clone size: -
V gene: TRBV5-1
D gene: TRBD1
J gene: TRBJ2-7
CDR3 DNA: TGCGCCAGCAGCCAGATGGGACAGCCCTACGAGCAGTACTTC
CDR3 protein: CASSQMGQPYEQYF

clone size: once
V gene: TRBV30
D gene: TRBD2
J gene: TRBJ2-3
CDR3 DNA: TGTGCCTGGAGTGCGGGGGGGCCCACAGATACGCAGTATTTT
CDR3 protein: CAWSAGGPTDTQYF

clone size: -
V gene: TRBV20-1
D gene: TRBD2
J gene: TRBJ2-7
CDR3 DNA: TGCAGTGCTAGTGGAGCGGGGGAACTATACGAGCAGTACTTC
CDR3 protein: CSASGAGELYEQYF